This TCR beta chain was identified during a study of T cell changes during pregnancy in multiple sclerosis. Repertoires were generated with immunoSEQ multiplex PCR, while TCRdb's copy carries only in-frame clones and drops some. The repertoire holds over 25,000 clones, with roughly 91% as singletons. The ends were cut back, 5 bases at V and 0 bases at J, with 19 bases in the middle. CDR3 length: 17 residues. CDR1 and CDR2 (germline): ENHRY, SYGVKD. The starting material was CD8+ T cells from peripheral blood mononuclear cells, obtained in the second trimester of pregnancy. The rearrangement links TRBV10-3 to TRBJ1-1, with D uncertain. The source of this sequence is a female donor in good health, enrolled as a control in a pregnancy study. The CDR3 sequence is CAISPHPRLPMNTEAFF. DNA for the CDR3: TGTGCCATCAGTCCCCATCCCAGGCTCCCAATGAACACTGAAGCTTTCTTT.